Reported below is one TCR beta chain. The antigen is undetermined. This entry comes from a study of Ad26.COV2.S vaccination and SARS-CoV-2 variants. The overall study: By the intramuscular route, Ad26.COV2.S was given once, or twice 56 days apart. Study results and caveats: Reportedly, spike-specific CD8+ and CD4+ T cell responses achieved substantial breadth once vaccination had taken place.

Treatment given: some 20 received Ad26.COV2.S at low or high dose, single or two shots; about 5 received placebo; per-sample allocation not given. Samples analyzed were those drawn on day 63 after the first vaccine or placebo injection. The study used a vaccine consisting of an Ad26 vector that expressed Wuhan-strain SARS-CoV-2 spike. V lost 5 bases to trimming and J lost 0 bases; unmatched junction nucleotides: 3. The CDR3 is 15 amino acids. The V gene's germline CDR1 is SEHNR and CDR2 FQNEAQ (reference sequence). TCRdb keeps only in-frame clones here, not all; method: immunoSEQ multiplex PCR. The repertoire has over 250,000 clones, roughly 86% of them found once; the top ten carry around 3.5%.

The clonotype originates from a person between 18 and 65 years old who received the Ad26.COV2.S COVID-19 vaccine or a placebo. The chain joins TRBV7-9 to TRBJ1-5; 8 bases agree with TRBD1. The sample consisted of peripheral blood, taken in a trial of Ad26.COV2.S vaccine versus placebo. CDR3 sequence: CASSPDRDSNQPQHF. The CDR3 coding sequence is TGTGCCAGCAGCCCGGACAGGGATAGCAATCAGCCCCAGCATTTT. Full variable domain (remainder filled in from reference TRBV7-9 and TRBJ1-5): DTGVSQNPRHKITKRGQNVTFRCDPISEHNRLYWYRQTLGQGPEFLTYFQNEAQLEKSRLLSDRFSAERPKGSFSTLEIQRTEQGDSAMYLCASSPDRDSNQPQHFGDGTRLSIL.